The 22 T cell receptor beta chains below come from one sample, sequenced in a study of T cells in Graves' hyperthyroidism and ophthalmopathy. The TCR beta CDR3 regions underwent amplification using RNA transcripts as the source. Using the HTBI primer set, a first-round RT-PCR was run on the TCR CDR3. MiXCR, run by TCRdb on the multiplex PCR reads, gives a single entry per CDR3 protein. This table holds some 300,000 distinct CDR3 sequences, roughly 19% found once. The sample comprised blood. These receptors were collected from a man in his fifties or sixties with Graves' ophthalmopathy.

At least ten counts were recorded for this clonotype. The chain has TRBV20-1 and TRBJ2-3, with unresolved D. V gave up 0 bases and J gave up 0 bases, with 7 bases separating them. Germline V gene sequence: CDR1 DFQATT, CDR2 SNEGSKA (reference sequence). The CDR3 spans 14 residues. For the CDR3, the DNA is TGCAGTGCTAGAGAGTTCGGGAGCACAGATACGCAGTATTTT. Translation: CSAREFGSTDTQYF.

The genes are TRBV4-1 and TRBJ2-7; D is perhaps TRBD1 (6 bases). CDR3 length: 16 amino acids. Trimming took 0 bases from V and 4 from J, leaving 16 bases between them. The V gene's germline CDR1 is MGHRA and CDR2 YSYEKL. In nucleotides, the CDR3 is TGCGCCAGCAGCCAAGAAGGCGGAACAGGGCGGTACGAGCAGTACTTC. This encodes CASSQEGGTGRYEQYF.

The J gene is TRBJ2-5, the V gene TRBV27, with unresolved D. This CDR3 comprises 12 residues. The V end was cut by 0 bases, the J end by 6 bases, with 5 bases between. Germline-derived CDR1 and CDR2 are MNHEY and SMNVEV (reference sequence). The DNA of the CDR3 is TGTGCCAGCAGTTTATCGGGGAAGACCCAGTACTTC. Translating gives CASSLSGKTQYF.

This chain uses TRBV27 with TRBJ2-7; D assignment may be TRBD1 or TRBD2 (5 bases each). V was clipped by 5 bases and J by 4 bases, with 15 bases between them. The CDR3 is 14 residues long. The V gene's germline CDR1 is MNHEY and CDR2 SMNVEV (reference sequence). The CDR3 reads CASSPRDGDYEQYF. The CDR3 coding sequence is TGTGCCAGCAGTCCGAGGGACGGAGATTACGAGCAGTACTTC.

This clonotype appeared a few times. This chain connects TRBV29-1 to TRBJ1-2; D might be TRBD1 (5 bases). V was shortened by 6 bases and J by 2 bases, with 7 bases between the two germline ends. The CDR3 contains 11 residues. The germline gives CDR1 SQVTM, CDR2 ANQGSEA. CDR3 amino acids: CSVTGNYGYTF. The CDR3 DNA follows: TGCAGCGTAACAGGAAACTATGGCTACACCTTC.

This clonotype turned up a few times. The V call is TRBV7-3, the J call TRBJ2-3; D call uncertain. The germline V gene has CDR1 SGHTA and CDR2 FQGTGA. This CDR3 spans 13 amino acids. Between the trimmed V and J ends, which lost 1 base and 5 bases, there was a span of 7 bases. The CDR3 nucleotides are TGTGCCAGCAGCTTAAGGCTGAGAGATACGCAGTATTTT. Protein: CASSLRLRDTQYF. Full variable domain (outside the CDR3, taken from reference TRBV7-3 and TRBJ2-3): GAGVSQTPSNKVTEKGKYVELRCDPISGHTALYWYRQSLGQGPEFLIYFQGTGAADDSGLPNDRFFAVRPEGSVSTLKIQRTERGDSAVYLCASSLRLRDTQYFGPGTRLTVL.

The chain combines TRBV5-1 with TRBJ2-2; no definite D call. The V and J ends lost 3 bases and 2 bases respectively, with 8 bases between them. CDR3 length: 14 residues. Germline V gene lookup returns CDR1 SGHRS and CDR2 YFSETQ. The CDR3 here is CASSSSTNTGELFF. For the CDR3, the DNA is TGCGCCAGCAGCTCCTCGACCAACACCGGGGAGCTGTTTTTT.

This clonotype was recorded at least ten times. The V gene is TRBV7-3, the J gene TRBJ2-3; D could derive from TRBD1 or TRBD2 (6 bases each). Germline lookup yields CDR1 SGHTA and CDR2 FQGTGA. V was shortened by 5 bases and J by 1 base, with 10 bases between the two germline ends. The CDR3 totals 14 residues. The CDR3 DNA follows: TGTGCCAGCAGCCCGGAGGGGGGCACAGATACGCAGTATTTT. It is translated as CASSPEGGTDTQYF.

This clonotype occurred a few times. The genes are TRBV2 and TRBJ1-4; 9 positions match TRBD1. Germline V lookup: CDR1 SNHLY, CDR2 FYNNEI. J gave up 8 bases and V 6 bases, and 19 bases lay outside the gene matches. The CDR3 has 18 amino acids. The CDR3 bases are TGTGCCAGCAGCGAGTGGGGACAGGGAGGGACCAGAAACGAAAAACTGTTTTTT. This sequence encodes CASSEWGQGGTRNEKLFF.

This clonotype was seen more than once but under ten times. One end of the junction is discordant with germline, which a read error may explain. V usage is TRBV12-3 or TRBV12-4 and J usage is TRBJ2-6, with no clear D. The CDR3 sequence is 12 residues long. The CDR3 DNA is TGTGCCAGCAGATTAGATCCCAACGTCCTGACTTTC. Translation gives CASRLDPNVLTF.

Remarks on this clonotype: A much larger clonotype is one base distant, so this may be a read error. V usage is TRBV12-3 or TRBV12-4 and J usage is TRBJ1-2; D ambiguous. The CDR3 has 12 amino acids. The CDR3 is CASRLANYGYTF. The CDR3 DNA reads as TGTGCCAGCAGATTAGCTAACTATGGCTACACCTTC.

The V call is TRBV5-6, the J call TRBJ1-4; tentatively, D is TRBD1 (5 bases). The CDR3 contains 13 residues. V lost 7 bases and J lost 3, with 10 bases in between. Per the germline V gene, CDR1 is SGHDT and CDR2 is YYEEEE. The CDR3 reads CASGGRANEKLFF. The DNA for the CDR3 is TGTGCCAGCGGGGGACGGGCTAATGAAAAACTGTTTTTT.

In its sample, this clonotype was seen a few times. The CDR3 is CSVGWTGVEKLFF. DNA for the CDR3: TGCAGCGTTGGATGGACAGGGGTTGAAAAACTGTTTTTT. The V gene is TRBV29-1, the J gene TRBJ1-4, with 9 bases that match TRBD1. Losses at the gene ends were 4 bases for V and 7 bases for J; bases not matched to a gene: 4. The CDR3 loop spans 13 amino acids. Germline V gives CDR1 SQVTM, CDR2 ANQGSEA. The variable domain in full, with the rest retrieved from reference TRBV29-1 and TRBJ1-4, is SAVISQKPSRDICQRGTSLTIQCQVDSQVTMMFWYRQQPGQSLTLIATANQGSEATYESGFVIDKFPISRPNLTFSTLTVSNMSPEDSSIYLCSVGWTGVEKLFFGSGTQLSVL.

The J gene is TRBJ2-6, the V gene TRBV28; D not certain. The CDR3 is 16 amino acids. The ends were cut back, 1 base at V and 4 bases at J, with 11 bases in the middle. Germline V lookup: CDR1 MDHEN, CDR2 SYDVKM. The DNA of the CDR3 is TGTGCCAGCAGTTTATACGGGTCAAGGGGGGCCAACGTCCTGACTTTC. Its protein product is CASSLYGSRGANVLTF.

This clonotype was observed at least ten times. The chain uses TRBV6-1 and TRBJ2-7; maybe TRBD1 (6 bases). Trimming shortened V by 6 bases and J by 4 bases, and 19 bases separated the two germline ends. This CDR3 is built from 15 residues. CDR1 is MNHNS, CDR2 SASEGT, per germline. The CDR3 loop is CASRRDNSVTYEQYF. CDR3 nucleotides: TGTGCCAGCAGACGGGACAACTCCGTCACTTACGAGCAGTACTTC.

Concerning this clonotype itself: This may be a read error, as it is one base from a much larger clone. The chain links TRBV13 to TRBJ2-3; 9 nucleotides align to TRBD2. From germline, CDR1 is PRHDT and CDR2 FYEKMQ (reference sequence). The CDR3 runs to 16 residues. This CDR3 is CVSTRRAGGSTDTQYF. DNA for the CDR3: TGTGTCAGCACCCGCCGGGCGGGAGGGAGCACAGATACGCAGTATTTT.

There are many counts of this clonotype. The chain has TRBV7-2 and TRBJ2-3; D uncertain. Germline lookup yields CDR1 SGHTA and CDR2 FQGNSA. V was pared by 1 base and J by 0 bases, with 5 bases between. The CDR3 loop spans 14 amino acids. The chain's CDR3 is CASSLVASTDTQYF. The CDR3, as DNA: TGTGCCAGCAGCTTAGTGGCTAGCACAGATACGCAGTATTTT.

The chain links TRBV15 to TRBJ2-6; no firm D call. This CDR3 has 17 residues. The V gene's germline CDR1 is LNHNV and CDR2 YYDKDF (reference sequence). Trimming left V 5 bases short and J 0 bases short, with 14 bases between. The CDR3 DNA is TGTGCCACCAGCGTAGACAATACCCCCTCTGGGGCCAACGTCCTGACTTTC. This codes for CATSVDNTPSGANVLTF.

This clonotype was seen many times. The chain uses TRBV6-1 and TRBJ2-7, with 10 bases lining up with TRBD1. Trimming cost V 2 bases and J 2 bases; bases outside gene matches: 3. The CDR3 has 15 amino acids. Germline V gives CDR1 MNHNS, CDR2 SASEGT. The CDR3, as DNA: TGTGCCAGCAGTGAAATAGGGACAGGGGCCTACGAGCAGTACTTC. It specifies CASSEIGTGAYEQYF.

This clonotype was seen at least ten times. This rearrangement joins TRBV11-3 to TRBJ2-2; D possibly corresponds to TRBD1 (7 bases). Germline V CDR1 and CDR2: SGHNT, YENEEA. The CDR3 contains 15 residues. V was trimmed by 5 bases and J by 7 bases, leaving 17 bases between them. In nucleotides, the CDR3 is TGTGCCAGCAGCCGCGGGACAGCAAAGGACGGGGAGCTGTTTTTT. It yields the protein CASSRGTAKDGELFF.

This clonotype was observed at least ten times. The V gene is TRBV7-8, the J gene TRBJ2-7; D is perhaps TRBD2 (5 bases). V was clipped by 2 bases and J by 2 bases, with 13 bases between them. Germline CDR1 and CDR2: SGHVS and FQNEAQ. The CDR3 runs 15 residues. Here the CDR3 DNA reads TGTGCCAGCAGCTTATATGAACTAGTCGCCTACGAGCAGTACTTC. It translates to CASSLYELVAYEQYF. The entire variable domain, with the rest obtained from reference TRBV7-8 and TRBJ2-7, is as follows: GAGVSQSPRYKVAKRGQDVALRCDPISGHVSLFWYQQALGQGPEFLTYFQNEAQLDKSGLPSDRFFAERPEGSVSTLKIQRTQQEDSAVYLCASSLYELVAYEQYFGPGTRLTVT.

This clonotype was counted a few times. The chain is built from TRBV3-1 and TRBJ1-4, with D perhaps TRBD1 (5 bases). Germline CDR1 is LGHDT and CDR2 is YNNKEL (reference sequence). Trimming stripped 3 bases from V and 5 bases from J, with 13 bases between. CDR3 size: 15 residues. The CDR3 region is CASSHGGVNNEKLFF. CDR3 nucleotides: TGTGCCAGCAGCCATGGAGGGGTCAACAATGAAAAACTGTTTTTT.